The clone carrying this TCR beta chain was detected ten times or more. Its specificity is unknown. The data were obtained in a study of T cells in Graves' hyperthyroidism and ophthalmopathy. Study-wide results and caveats: Ophthalmopathy prediction by the model preceded onset by a median about 6.8 months.

From RNA transcripts, TCR beta CDR3 regions were amplified. First-round RT-PCR targeting the TCR CDR3 was performed with the HTBI primer set. TCRdb reprocessed the multiplex PCR reads via MiXCR and lists one record per CDR3 protein. The sample records a few hundred thousand distinct CDR3 sequences, approximately 19% being singletons. Clinical symptoms, serum thyroxine, TRAb, thyroid ultrasound and orbital computed tomography established diagnosis. Germline V gene lookup returns CDR1 MGHDK and CDR2 SYGVNS. Trimming removed 1 base at V and 8 bases at J, with 8 bases between. The CDR3 is made up of 12 amino acids.

The specimen was blood. This sequence originates from a woman younger than 35 with Graves' hyperthyroidism. The V call is TRBV25-1, the J call TRBJ1-1, with D possibly matching TRBD1 (5 bases). The CDR3: CASSESGLEAFF. CDR3 coding DNA: TGTGCCAGCAGTGAATCAGGGTTGGAAGCTTTCTTT.